The 13 T cell receptor beta chains below come from one sample, sequenced in a study of blood T cell repertoires in COVID-19. Only in-frame clones appear in the TCRdb table, and some are missing; sequencing was by immunoSEQ multiplex PCR. Of 200,000 to 250,000 clones listed, about 87% were seen once; the top ten hold about 3.5%. The specimen was PBMCs or T cells enriched from blood (not recorded which). All receptors derive from a woman under 40 who had been exposed to COVID-19.

The chain employs TRBV6-5 and TRBJ2-3, with 8 bases matching TRBD2. This CDR3 contains 14 residues. V trimming: 6 bases; J trimming: 2 bases; junction bases outside the gene matches: 4. Germline-derived CDR1 and CDR2 are MNHEY and SVGAGI. CDR3 sequence (DNA): TGTGCCAGCAGCAGACTAGCGTTCACAGATACGCAGTATTTT. It encodes CASSRLAFTDTQYF.

With respect to this clone: Other DNA sequences from this sample encode an identical CDR3 as well. The V and J genes are TRBV9 and TRBJ2-7, with a weak D call TRBD2 (6 bases). The CDR3 consists of 14 residues. Germline values: CDR1 SGDLS, CDR2 YYNGEE. The germline V and J ends were trimmed by 2 bases and 1 base, with 10 bases remaining between them. CDR3 loop: CASSVGDSSYEQYF. In DNA, the CDR3 is TGTGCCAGCAGCGTCGGGGACTCATCCTACGAGCAGTACTTC.

V is TRBV10-3 and J is TRBJ2-7; a weak D match, TRBD1 (6 bases). V lost 2 bases to trimming and J lost 3 bases, with 11 bases between them. Looked up from germline, CDR1 is ENHRY and CDR2 is SYGVKD. This CDR3 comprises 14 residues. CDR3 sequence reads: CAISEPDRSYEQYF. Here the CDR3 DNA reads TGTGCCATCAGTGAGCCTGACAGGAGCTACGAGCAGTACTTC.

The genes are TRBV12-3 or TRBV12-4 and TRBJ2-7; D may be TRBD1 (6 bases). The CDR3 extends over 13 amino acids. V lost 3 bases, J lost 6 bases, and 12 bases lay in between. Written as DNA, the CDR3 is TGTGCCAGCAGTTTTGGGACACCCGCCGAGCAGTACTTC. Translating it yields CASSFGTPAEQYF.

This clone appeared once. J is TRBJ2-1 and V is TRBV4-1, with 12 positions matching TRBD2. CDR3 length: 16 residues. V lost 2 bases and J lost 4; bases outside the gene matches: 3. In germline, CDR1 is MGHRA, CDR2 YSYEKL. CDR3: CASSQLGLAGYNEQFF. CDR3 in DNA: TGCGCCAGCAGCCAACTCGGACTAGCGGGGTACAATGAGCAGTTCTTC.

Of note for this clone: The identical CDR3 is also encoded by other nucleotide sequences in the sample. V gene TRBV5-1 combines with J gene TRBJ2-1; possibly TRBD1 for D (5 bases). Germline V gene lookup returns CDR1 SGHRS and CDR2 YFSETQ. CDR3 length: 13 residues. V lost 4 bases and J lost 6, with 11 bases in between. The CDR3, as DNA: TGCGCCAGCAGCCCCCGCCAGGGCAATGAGCAGTTCTTC. Translated, it gives CASSPRQGNEQFF.

The V gene is TRBV19, the J gene TRBJ2-5; D is perhaps TRBD2 (6 bases). From germline, CDR1 is LNHDA and CDR2 SQIVND (reference sequence). The CDR3 length is 14 residues. V lost 3 bases to trimming and J lost 5 bases, with 13 bases between them. CDR3 sequence reads: CASSISAGGETQYF. For the CDR3, the DNA is TGTGCCAGTAGTATCAGCGCCGGAGGGGAGACCCAGTACTTC.

The J gene is TRBJ1-2, the V gene TRBV7-2, with TRBD1 matching over 9 bases. V dropped 5 bases and J dropped 7; count of bases not matched to a gene: 8. This CDR3 has 14 residues. Germline loops: CDR1 SGHTA, CDR2 FQGNSA. In DNA form, the CDR3 reads TGTGCCAGCAGCCAACTCCGGGACAGGGCTGGCTACACCTTC. This encodes CASSQLRDRAGYTF.

V and J are TRBV21-1 and TRBJ1-2; the table's TRBD1 call for D was not verified on the DNA. TRBV21-1 is termed a pseudogene. The CDR3 sequence is 17 residues long. The chain's CDR3 is CASSKEAKRGSNYGYTF. In DNA form, the CDR3 reads TGTGCCAGCAGCAAAGAGGCTAAAAGGGGGTCTAACTATGGCTACACCTTC.

The rearrangement joins TRBV4-1 to TRBJ1-1, with 7 bases fitting TRBD1. J was trimmed by 0 bases and V by 7 bases; bases with no gene match: 8. Germline V gene lookup returns CDR1 MGHRA and CDR2 YSYEKL. This CDR3 comprises 15 residues. The CDR3 DNA follows: TGCGCCAGCAACCGCCCTGGGACAGTGAACACTGAAGCTTTCTTT. Residues: CASNRPGTVNTEAFF.

The chain couples TRBV12-3 or TRBV12-4 to TRBJ2-7, with D possibly TRBD2 on 5 matching bases. This CDR3 spans 12 amino acids. Trimming took off 3 bases at V and 3 bases at J, with 6 bases between the two ends. CDR3: CASSFAGYEQYF. The CDR3 bases are TGTGCCAGCAGTTTCGCGGGCTACGAGCAGTACTTC.

The gene calls are TRBV18 and TRBJ2-7; 9 bases line up with TRBD2. Germline-derived CDR1 and CDR2 are KGHSH and LQKENI. Trimming cost V 3 bases and J 4 bases; bases outside gene matches: 19. The CDR3 is 19 amino acids. Here the CDR3 DNA reads TGTGCCAGCTCACCGGCGGGAGGGTATAAAAAAGAACGAGGGTACGAGCAGTACTTC. Translated: CASSPAGGYKKERGYEQYF.

The chain combines TRBV10-1 with TRBJ2-3, with 11 nucleotides matching TRBD2. CDR1 WNHNN and CDR2 SYGVQD come from the germline V gene (reference sequence). The CDR3 spans 15 residues. V dropped 7 bases and J dropped 0; count of bases not matched to a gene: 3. The CDR3 sequence: CASNRLAGSTDTQYF. Written as DNA, the CDR3 is TGCGCCAGCAACCGACTAGCGGGGAGCACAGATACGCAGTATTTT.